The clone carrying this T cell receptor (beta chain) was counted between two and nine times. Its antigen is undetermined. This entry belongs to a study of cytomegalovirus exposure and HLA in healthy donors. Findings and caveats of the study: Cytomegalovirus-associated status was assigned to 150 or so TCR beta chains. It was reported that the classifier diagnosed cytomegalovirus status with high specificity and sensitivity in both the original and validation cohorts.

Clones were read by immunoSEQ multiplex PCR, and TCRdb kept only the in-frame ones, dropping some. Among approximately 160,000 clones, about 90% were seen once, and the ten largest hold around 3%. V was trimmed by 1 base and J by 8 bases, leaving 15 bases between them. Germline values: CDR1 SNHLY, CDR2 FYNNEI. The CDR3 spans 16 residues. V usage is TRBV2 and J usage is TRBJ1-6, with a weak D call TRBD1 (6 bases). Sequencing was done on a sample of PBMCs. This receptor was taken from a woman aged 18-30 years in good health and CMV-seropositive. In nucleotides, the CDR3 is TGTGCCAGCAGTGAAGAGGCAGGGGAGGGATATTCACCCCTCCACTTT. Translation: CASSEEAGEGYSPLHF. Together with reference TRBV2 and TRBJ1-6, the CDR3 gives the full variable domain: EPEVTQTPSHQVTQMGQEVILRCVPISNHLYFYWYRQILGQKVEFLVSFYNNEISEKSEIFDDQFSVERPDGSNFTLKIRSTKLEDSAMYFCASSEEAGEGYSPLHFGNGTRLTVT.